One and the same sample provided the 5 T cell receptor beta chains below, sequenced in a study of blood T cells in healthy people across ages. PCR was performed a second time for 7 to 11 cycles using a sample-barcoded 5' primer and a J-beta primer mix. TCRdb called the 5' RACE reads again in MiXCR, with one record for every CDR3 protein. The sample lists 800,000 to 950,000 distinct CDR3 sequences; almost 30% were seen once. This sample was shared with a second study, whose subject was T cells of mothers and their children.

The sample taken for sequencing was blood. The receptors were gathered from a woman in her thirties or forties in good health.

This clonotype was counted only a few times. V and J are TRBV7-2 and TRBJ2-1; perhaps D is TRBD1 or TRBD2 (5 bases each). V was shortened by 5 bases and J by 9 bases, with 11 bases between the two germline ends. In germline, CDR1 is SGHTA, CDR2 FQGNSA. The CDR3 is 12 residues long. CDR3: CASSGTLREQFF. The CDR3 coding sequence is TGTGCCAGCAGCGGGACCCTTCGTGAGCAGTTCTTC. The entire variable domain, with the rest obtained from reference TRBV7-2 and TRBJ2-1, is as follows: GAGVSQSPSNKVTEKGKDVELRCDPISGHTALYWYRQSLGQGLEFLIYFQGNSAPDKSGLPSDRFSAERTGGSVSTLTIQRTQQEDSAVYLCASSGTLREQFFGPGTRLTVL.

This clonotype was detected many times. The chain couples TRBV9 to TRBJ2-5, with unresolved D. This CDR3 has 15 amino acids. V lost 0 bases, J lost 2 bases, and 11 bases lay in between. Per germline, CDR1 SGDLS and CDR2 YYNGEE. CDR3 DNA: TGTGCCAGCAGCGTAGGAGGTGGAGATCAAGAGACCCAGTACTTC. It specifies CASSVGGGDQETQYF.

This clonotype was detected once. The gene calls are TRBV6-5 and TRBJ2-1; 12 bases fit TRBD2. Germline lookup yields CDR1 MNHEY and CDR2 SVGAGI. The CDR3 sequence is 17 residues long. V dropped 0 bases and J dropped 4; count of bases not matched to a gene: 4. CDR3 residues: CASSYSMTSGGYNEQFF. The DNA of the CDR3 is TGTGCCAGCAGTTACTCCATGACTAGCGGGGGTTACAATGAGCAGTTCTTC.

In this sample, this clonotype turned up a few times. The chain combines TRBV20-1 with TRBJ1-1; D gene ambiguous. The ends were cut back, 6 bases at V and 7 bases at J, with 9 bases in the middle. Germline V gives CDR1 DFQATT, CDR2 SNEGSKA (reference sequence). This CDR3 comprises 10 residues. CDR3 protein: CSARRNEAFF. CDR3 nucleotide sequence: TGCAGTGCGAGACGGAATGAAGCTTTCTTT.

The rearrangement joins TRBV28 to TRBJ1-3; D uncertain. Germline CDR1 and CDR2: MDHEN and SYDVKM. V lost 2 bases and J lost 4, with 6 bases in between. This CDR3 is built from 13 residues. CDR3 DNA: TGTGCCAGCAGTTTAAGAGCAGGAAACACCATATATTTT. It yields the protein CASSLRAGNTIYF.